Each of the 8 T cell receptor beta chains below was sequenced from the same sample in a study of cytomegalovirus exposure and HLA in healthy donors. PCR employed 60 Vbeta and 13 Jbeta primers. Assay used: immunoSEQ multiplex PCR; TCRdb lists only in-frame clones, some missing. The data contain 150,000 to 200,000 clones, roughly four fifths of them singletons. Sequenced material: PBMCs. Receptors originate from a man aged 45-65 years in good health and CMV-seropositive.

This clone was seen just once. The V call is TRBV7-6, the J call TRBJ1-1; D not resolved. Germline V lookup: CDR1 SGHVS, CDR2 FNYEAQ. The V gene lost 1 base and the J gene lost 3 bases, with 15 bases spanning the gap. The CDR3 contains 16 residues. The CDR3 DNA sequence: TGTGCCAGCAGCTTAGGGATTGGTGCAGGCGACACTGAAGCTTTCTTT. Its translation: CASSLGIGAGDTEAFF.

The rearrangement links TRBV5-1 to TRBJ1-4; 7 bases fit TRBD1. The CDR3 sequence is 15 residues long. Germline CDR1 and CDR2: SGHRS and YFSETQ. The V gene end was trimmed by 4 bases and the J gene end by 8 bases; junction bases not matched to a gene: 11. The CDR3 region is CASSVTTGRTEKLFF. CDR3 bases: TGCGCCAGCAGCGTAACGACAGGGCGGACCGAAAAACTGTTTTTT.

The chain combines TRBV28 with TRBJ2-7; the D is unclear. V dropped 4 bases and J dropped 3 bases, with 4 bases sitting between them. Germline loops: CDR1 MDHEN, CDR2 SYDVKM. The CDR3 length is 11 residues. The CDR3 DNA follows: TGTGCCAGCAGTTATAACTACGAGCAGTACTTC. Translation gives CASSYNYEQYF.

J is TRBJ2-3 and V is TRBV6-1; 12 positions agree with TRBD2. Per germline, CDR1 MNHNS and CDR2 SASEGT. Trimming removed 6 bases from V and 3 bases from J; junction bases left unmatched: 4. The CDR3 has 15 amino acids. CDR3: CASSDGTSGTDTQYF. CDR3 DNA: TGTGCCAGCAGCGACGGGACTAGCGGGACAGATACGCAGTATTTT.

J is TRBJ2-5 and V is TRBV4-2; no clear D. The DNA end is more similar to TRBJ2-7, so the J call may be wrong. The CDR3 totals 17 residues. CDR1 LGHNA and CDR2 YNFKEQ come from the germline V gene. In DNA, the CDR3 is TGTGCCAGCAGCCAAGTCCCCGGCACTGCTAGCTCCTACGAGCAGTACTTC. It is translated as CASSQVPGTASSYEQYF.

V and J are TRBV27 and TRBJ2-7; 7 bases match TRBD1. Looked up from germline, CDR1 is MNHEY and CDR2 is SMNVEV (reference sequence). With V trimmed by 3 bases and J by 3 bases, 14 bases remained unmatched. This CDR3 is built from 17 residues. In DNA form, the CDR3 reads TGTGCCAGCAGTTTCACCGTCGACAGGGCGGATCTCTACGAGCAGTACTTC. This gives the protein CASSFTVDRADLYEQYF.

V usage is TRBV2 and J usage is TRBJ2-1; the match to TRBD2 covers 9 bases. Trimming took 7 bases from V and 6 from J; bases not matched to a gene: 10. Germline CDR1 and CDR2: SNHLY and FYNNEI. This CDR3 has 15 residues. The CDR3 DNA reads TGTGCCAGCATCCCCGGGACTAGCCCTAGCAATGAGCAGTTCTTC. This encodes CASIPGTSPSNEQFF.

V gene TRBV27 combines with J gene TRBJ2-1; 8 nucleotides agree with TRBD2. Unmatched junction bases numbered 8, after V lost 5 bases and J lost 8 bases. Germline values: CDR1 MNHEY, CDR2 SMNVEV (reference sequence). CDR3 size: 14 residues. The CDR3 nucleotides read TGTGCCAGCAGTCATAGCGGGAAACCGTATGAGCAGTTCTTC. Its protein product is CASSHSGKPYEQFF.